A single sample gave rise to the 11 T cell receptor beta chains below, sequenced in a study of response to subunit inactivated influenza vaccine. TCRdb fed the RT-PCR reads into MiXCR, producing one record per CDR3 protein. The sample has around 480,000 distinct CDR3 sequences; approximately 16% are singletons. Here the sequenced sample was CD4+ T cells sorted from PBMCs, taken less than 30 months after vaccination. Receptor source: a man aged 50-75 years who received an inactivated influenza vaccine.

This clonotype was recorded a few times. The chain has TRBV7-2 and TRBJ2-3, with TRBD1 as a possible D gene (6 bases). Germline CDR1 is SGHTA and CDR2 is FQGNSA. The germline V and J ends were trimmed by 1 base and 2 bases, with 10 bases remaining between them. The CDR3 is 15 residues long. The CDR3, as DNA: TGTGCCAGCAGCTTAGGGGGACACCCCACAGATACGCAGTATTTT. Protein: CASSLGGHPTDTQYF.

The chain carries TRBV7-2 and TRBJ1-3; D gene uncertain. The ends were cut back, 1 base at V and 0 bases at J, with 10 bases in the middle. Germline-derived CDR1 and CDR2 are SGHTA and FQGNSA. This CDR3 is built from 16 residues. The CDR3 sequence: CASSLVGPNSGNTIYF. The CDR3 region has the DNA TGTGCCAGCAGCTTAGTTGGCCCTAACTCTGGAAACACCATATATTTT.

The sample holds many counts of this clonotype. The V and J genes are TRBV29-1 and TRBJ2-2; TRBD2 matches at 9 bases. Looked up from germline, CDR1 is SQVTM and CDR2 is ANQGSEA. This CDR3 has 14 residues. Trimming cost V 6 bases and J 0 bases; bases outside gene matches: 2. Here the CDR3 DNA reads TGCAGCGTCTTAGCGGGAGCGAACACCGGGGAGCTGTTTTTT. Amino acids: CSVLAGANTGELFF.

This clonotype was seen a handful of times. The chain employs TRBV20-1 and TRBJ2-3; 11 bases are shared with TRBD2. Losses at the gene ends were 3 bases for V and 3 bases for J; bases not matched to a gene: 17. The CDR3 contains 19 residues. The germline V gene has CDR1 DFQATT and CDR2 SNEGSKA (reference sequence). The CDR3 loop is CSASSAVKPGLAVTDTQYF. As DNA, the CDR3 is TGCAGTGCTAGTTCTGCGGTCAAACCGGGACTAGCGGTTACAGATACGCAGTATTTT.

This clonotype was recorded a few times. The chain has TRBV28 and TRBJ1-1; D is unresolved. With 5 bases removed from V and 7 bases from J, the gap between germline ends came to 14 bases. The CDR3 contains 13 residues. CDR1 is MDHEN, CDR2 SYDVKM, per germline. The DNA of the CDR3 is TGTGCCAGCAGTCAGCTTGGGCAAGGTGAAGCTTTCTTT. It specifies CASSQLGQGEAFF.

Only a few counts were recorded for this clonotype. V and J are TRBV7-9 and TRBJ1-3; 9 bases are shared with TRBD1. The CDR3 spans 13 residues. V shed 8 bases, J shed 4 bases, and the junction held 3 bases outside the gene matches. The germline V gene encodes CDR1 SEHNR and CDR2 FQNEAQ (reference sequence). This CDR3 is CASAGTGGNTIYF. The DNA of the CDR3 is TGTGCCAGCGCCGGGACAGGGGGAAACACCATATATTTT.

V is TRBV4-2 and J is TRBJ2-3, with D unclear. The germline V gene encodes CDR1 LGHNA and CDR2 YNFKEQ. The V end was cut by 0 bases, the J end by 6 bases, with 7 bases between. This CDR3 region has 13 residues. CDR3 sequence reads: CASSQESEDTQYF. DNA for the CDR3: TGTGCCAGCAGCCAAGAGAGTGAGGATACGCAGTATTTT.

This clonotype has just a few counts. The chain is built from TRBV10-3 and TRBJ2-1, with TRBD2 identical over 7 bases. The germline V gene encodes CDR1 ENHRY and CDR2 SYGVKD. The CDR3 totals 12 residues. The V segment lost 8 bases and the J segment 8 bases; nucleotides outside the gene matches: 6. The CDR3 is CAIGAGDHEQFF. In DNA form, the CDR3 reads TGTGCCATCGGTGCGGGGGATCATGAGCAGTTCTTC.

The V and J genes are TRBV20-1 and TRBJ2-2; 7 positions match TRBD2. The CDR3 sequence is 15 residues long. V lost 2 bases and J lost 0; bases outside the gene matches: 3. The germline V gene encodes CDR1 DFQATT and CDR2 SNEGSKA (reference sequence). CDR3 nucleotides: TGCAGTGCTAGACCTAGCGGAACGAACACCGGGGAGCTGTTTTTT. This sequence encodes CSARPSGTNTGELFF.

The CDR3 reads CSVGMDRGRYEQYF. The CDR3 DNA is TGCAGCGTTGGGATGGACAGGGGGAGGTACGAGCAGTACTTC. V gene TRBV29-1 combines with J gene TRBJ2-7, with 10 bases that match TRBD1. The V segment lost 4 bases and the J segment 4 bases; nucleotides outside the gene matches: 7. The CDR3 spans 14 residues. Germline V lookup: CDR1 SQVTM, CDR2 ANQGSEA.

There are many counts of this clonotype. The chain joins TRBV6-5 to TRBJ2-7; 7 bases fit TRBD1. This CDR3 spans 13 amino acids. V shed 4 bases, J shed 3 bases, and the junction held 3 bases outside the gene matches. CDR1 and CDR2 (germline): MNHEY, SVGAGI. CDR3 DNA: TGTGCCAGCAGTTGGGACAGAGACTACGAGCAGTACTTC. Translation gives CASSWDRDYEQYF.